This T cell receptor (beta chain) was obtained from a study of cytomegalovirus exposure and HLA in healthy donors. Regarding the study as a whole: Donors belonging to an Asian-associated ancestry cluster reportedly showed fewer N-insertions in productive TCRs than the approximately 680-donor mean, according to what a later analysis found.

Primers included in the PCR were 60 Vbeta and 13 Jbeta primers. Sequencing used immunoSEQ multiplex PCR; TCRdb keeps in-frame clones, though not all of them. The repertoire has around 130,000 clones, more than 65% of them found once; the top ten carry around 2.5%. Concerning this clone itself: What it binds is not known.

Trimming removed 3 bases at V and 1 base at J, with 7 bases between. The CDR3 contains 13 residues. Germline V lookup: CDR1 SGDLS, CDR2 YYNGEE. The sequenced sample consisted of PBMCs. The chain employs TRBV9 and TRBJ1-1; D not certain. This clonotype was sampled from a woman aged 60 to 75 in good health and CMV-seropositive. The CDR3 here is CASSASGNTEAFF. CDR3 sequence (DNA): TGTGCCAGCAGCGCGAGCGGGAACACTGAAGCTTTCTTT.